This TCR beta chain is from a study of blood T cell repertoires in COVID-19. Looking at the study overall: Italy, Spain and the United States were the sources of the convalescent and acute COVID-19 samples.

Methods used by the authors: Estimation of nucleated cell counts was performed using reference gene primer amplification. TCRdb's table, derived via immunoSEQ multiplex PCR, lists solely in-frame clones and lacks some. V and J calls and clone size are as listed in that table; D and trimming were resolved from the DNA. The data show approximately 85,000 clones, around four fifths seen once. Germline V gene sequence: CDR1 GTSNPN, CDR2 SVGIG (reference sequence). The CDR3 consists of 14 residues. V dropped 4 bases and J dropped 1; count of bases not matched to a gene: 5. The genes are TRBV30 and TRBJ1-1; 8 bases line up with TRBD1. This sequence was found in a human donor in a cohort sampled during active COVID-19. Sequenced sample: peripheral blood. The CDR3 here is CAWNGGTGNTEAFF. CDR3 nucleotides: TGTGCCTGGAACGGAGGGACAGGGAACACTGAAGCTTTCTTT. Full variable domain (rest looked up from reference TRBV30 and TRBJ1-1): SQTIHQWPATLVQPVGSPLSLECTVEGTSNPNLYWYRQAAGRGLQLLFYSVGIGQISSEVPQNLSASRPQDRQFILSSKKLLLSDSGFYLCAWNGGTGNTEAFFGQGTRLTVV.